This entry lists 31 T cell receptor beta chains sequenced from one sample in a study of control samples from healthy donors and cancer patients. Clones were sequenced by immunoSEQ multiplex PCR, and TCRdb holds only the in-frame ones, with some missing. The sample shows roughly 130,000 clones, 70% to 90% of them seen only once. The material sequenced was blood. Source of these receptors: a man in his forties or fifties in good health.

The chain couples TRBV13 to TRBJ2-3; no clear D. Germline CDR1 and CDR2: PRHDT and FYEKMQ (reference sequence). V was cut by 2 bases and J by 2 bases, with 14 bases left in between. The CDR3 totals 16 residues. The CDR3 reads CASSLRSTALTDTQYF. CDR3 DNA: TGTGCCAGCAGCTTACGTTCGACCGCCCTCACAGATACGCAGTATTTT.

This clone was counted only a few times. V and J are TRBV5-1 and TRBJ1-1; 8 bases align to TRBD1. Trimming at V came to 4 bases and at J to 4 bases, leaving 6 bases not matched to a gene. The CDR3 is 14 amino acids. Germline CDR1 SGHRS, CDR2 YFSETQ. The CDR3 here is CASSHDDRGTEAFF. CDR3 sequence (DNA): TGCGCCAGCAGCCATGATGACAGGGGCACTGAAGCTTTCTTT.

The chain combines TRBV7-6 with TRBJ2-5; D is uncertain. The CDR3 is 12 residues long. V lost 1 base and J 5 bases, leaving 5 bases between the germline ends. From germline, CDR1 is SGHVS and CDR2 FNYEAQ. The CDR3 DNA follows: TGTGCCAGCAGCTTAGTCACCGAGACCCAGTACTTC. Amino acid sequence: CASSLVTETQYF.

The V call is TRBV30, the J call TRBJ2-7; D is ambiguous. This CDR3 comprises 14 residues. V shed 5 bases and J shed 3 bases, with 17 bases lying between them. Germline assignment: CDR1 GTSNPN and CDR2 SVGIG (reference sequence). CDR3: CAWGRVYGIYEQYF. CDR3 DNA sequence: TGTGCCTGGGGGCGTGTGTATGGGATCTACGAGCAGTACTTC.

The chain has TRBV28 and TRBJ1-1; D is perhaps TRBD1 (6 bases). This CDR3 contains 16 residues. Germline loops: CDR1 MDHEN, CDR2 SYDVKM. Trimming pared 5 bases from V and 0 bases from J, leaving 16 bases between. Written as DNA, the CDR3 is TGTGCCAGCAGTCGATACAGGGATCTATTGAACACTGAAGCTTTCTTT. Amino acids: CASSRYRDLLNTEAFF.

The chain uses TRBV19 and TRBJ1-4; D is unresolved. Germline-derived CDR1 and CDR2 are LNHDA and SQIVND (reference sequence). Deletions cut 1 base from V and 5 bases from J, with 14 bases between. The CDR3 runs 16 residues. CDR3 protein: CASSIGGRRRNEKLFF. The CDR3, as DNA: TGTGCCAGTAGTATAGGGGGAAGGCGCCGGAATGAAAAACTGTTTTTT.

For this clone: The same CDR3 is also encoded by other DNA sequences in this sample. V and J are TRBV19 and TRBJ1-5, with unresolved D. Germline CDR1 and CDR2: LNHDA and SQIVND (reference sequence). The CDR3 consists of 15 residues. The V end was cut by 3 bases, the J end by 1 base, with 10 bases between. The CDR3 loop is CASSIAGFSNQPQHF. In nucleotides, the CDR3 is TGTGCCAGTAGTATTGCGGGATTCAGCAATCAGCCCCAGCATTTT.

The chain links TRBV9 to TRBJ2-3, with 11 bases aligning to TRBD2. CDR3 length: 21 amino acids. Germline assignment: CDR1 SGDLS and CDR2 YYNGEE. The V segment lost 0 bases and the J segment 6 bases; nucleotides outside the gene matches: 21. CDR3 nucleotide sequence: TGTGCCAGCAGCGTAGCCCAAGATTCCCTAGCGGGGGGCTCCCACCCTGATACGCAGTATTTT. It is translated as CASSVAQDSLAGGSHPDTQYF.

The V call is TRBV28, the J call TRBJ1-1; no definite D call. The germline gives CDR1 MDHEN, CDR2 SYDVKM. Trimming pared 7 bases from V and 2 bases from J, leaving 14 bases between. This CDR3 region has 14 residues. CDR3 nucleotide sequence: TGTGCCAGCATCGCTACCTCCGGAAACACTGAAGCTTTCTTT. Protein: CASIATSGNTEAFF. The full variable domain, in which reference TRBV28 and TRBJ1-1 provide the parts outside the CDR3, is DVKVTQSSRYLVKRTGEKVFLECVQDMDHENMFWYRQDPGLGLRLIYFSYDVKMKEKGDIPEGYSVSREKKERFSLILESASTNQTSMYLCASIATSGNTEAFFGQGTRLTVV.

This clone turned up a few times. The chain uses TRBV2 and TRBJ2-4; no clear D gene. V was trimmed by 8 bases and J by 3 bases, leaving 14 bases between them. The length of the CDR3 is 14 residues. Germline CDR1 SNHLY, CDR2 FYNNEI. CDR3 region: CASEEVFGKNIQYF. Written as DNA, the CDR3 is TGTGCCAGCGAGGAAGTTTTCGGCAAAAACATTCAGTACTTC.

V gene TRBV3-1 (or the pseudogene TRBV3-2) combines with J gene TRBJ2-7; perhaps TRBD2 as D (5 bases). V was cut by 1 base and J by 2 bases, with 12 bases left in between. This CDR3 spans 15 amino acids. From germline, CDR1 is LGHDT and CDR2 YNNKEL (reference sequence). The CDR3 region has the DNA TGTGCCAGCAGCCAAGTGGCCGGACTTCCCTACGAGCAGTACTTC. Its translation is CASSQVAGLPYEQYF.

This chain connects TRBV4-1 to TRBJ2-6; D unresolved. This CDR3 contains 15 residues. CDR1 is MGHRA and CDR2 is YSYEKL in the germline V gene. Trimming cost V 4 bases and J 4 bases, with 11 bases left between them. The CDR3 here is CASSRSTTGANVLTF. In DNA, the CDR3 is TGCGCCAGCAGCCGTAGTACCACCGGGGCCAACGTCCTGACTTTC.

This rearrangement joins TRBV6-5 to TRBJ1-2, with TRBD1 matching over 7 bases. The CDR3 loop spans 16 amino acids. Looked up from germline, CDR1 is MNHEY and CDR2 is SVGAGI. The junction had 12 bases not matched to a gene; V was cut back by 0 bases and J by 8 bases. CDR3 protein: CASSYSYLDRAWGYTF. The CDR3 DNA reads as TGTGCCAGCAGTTACTCCTACCTAGACAGGGCTTGGGGCTACACCTTC.

The chain has TRBV27 and TRBJ2-1, with D maybe TRBD2 (7 bases). This CDR3 is built from 16 residues. The V end lost 6 bases, the J end lost 0 bases, and 15 bases lay between the germline ends. The germline V gene encodes CDR1 MNHEY and CDR2 SMNVEV (reference sequence). Written as DNA, the CDR3 is TGTGCCAGCAGGTGGGGGGGCGCGAGCTCCTACAATGAGCAGTTCTTC. As protein: CASRWGGASSYNEQFF.

The sample holds one count of this clone. The chain uses TRBV4-1 and TRBJ2-2, with D perhaps being TRBD1 or TRBD2 (6 bases each). Looked up from germline, CDR1 is MGHRA and CDR2 is YSYEKL. V was cut by 4 bases and J by 6 bases, with 12 bases left in between. This CDR3 is 14 amino acids long. The CDR3 spells CASSPAEGAGELFF. Here the CDR3 DNA reads TGCGCCAGCAGCCCCGCGGAGGGGGCCGGGGAGCTGTTTTTT.

This clone was detected only once. The chain joins TRBV6-5 to TRBJ1-3; D unresolved. Trimming left V 8 bases short and J 7 bases short, with 15 bases between. The CDR3 contains 13 residues. Germline V CDR1 and CDR2: MNHEY, SVGAGI. CDR3 protein: CASQSPLGNTIYF. The CDR3 coding sequence is TGTGCCAGCCAATCGCCCCTTGGGAACACCATATATTTT.

This clone was found once. The chain uses TRBV9 and TRBJ2-7; D gene ambiguous. The CDR3 is made up of 13 amino acids. The germline V gene has CDR1 SGDLS and CDR2 YYNGEE. The V gene lost 4 bases and the J gene lost 1 base, with 9 bases spanning the gap. Here the CDR3 reads CASSSHGSYEQYF. CDR3 DNA sequence: TGTGCCAGCAGCTCTCACGGGTCCTACGAGCAGTACTTC.

This chain links TRBV30 with TRBJ1-1; maybe TRBD1 (6 bases). Germline V gives CDR1 GTSNPN, CDR2 SVGIG (reference sequence). There are 13 residues in the CDR3. The germline V and J ends were trimmed by 4 bases and 10 bases, with 19 bases remaining between them. For the CDR3, the DNA is TGTGCCTGGACAGCACAGGGATATTCAGGAGCTTTCTTT. Its translation is CAWTAQGYSGAFF.

This chain joins TRBV5-1 and TRBJ2-2; D is perhaps TRBD1 (5 bases). Trimming left V 0 bases short and J 1 base short, with 10 bases between. The length of the CDR3 is 16 residues. In germline, CDR1 is SGHRS, CDR2 YFSETQ. CDR3 sequence: CASSLAGNLNTGELFF. DNA of the CDR3: TGCGCCAGCAGCTTGGCAGGGAACCTGAACACCGGGGAGCTGTTTTTT.

This sequence joins TRBV7-3 and TRBJ2-1, with 7 bases lining up with TRBD2. V shed 0 bases, J shed 4 bases, and the junction held 12 bases outside the gene matches. This CDR3 has 18 amino acids. Germline V gene data show CDR1 as SGHTA and CDR2 as FQGTGA. The CDR3 nucleotides are TGTGCCAGCAGCTTAACGGGGGGGGGTCCTCCTACGTACAATGAGCAGTTCTTC. This sequence encodes CASSLTGGGPPTYNEQFF.

The chain couples TRBV7-9 to TRBJ2-3; D unclear. The germline V and J ends were trimmed by 5 bases and 0 bases, with 9 bases remaining between them. Germline lookup yields CDR1 SEHNR and CDR2 FQNEAQ (reference sequence). This CDR3 has 14 amino acids. CDR3 residues: CASSPSSSTDTQYF. CDR3 in DNA: TGTGCCAGCAGCCCCTCGTCTAGCACAGATACGCAGTATTTT.

The chain is built from TRBV24-1 and TRBJ2-1; D uncertain. V was cut by 9 bases and J by 0 bases, with 8 bases left in between. Germline CDR1 and CDR2: KGHDR and SFDVKD. The CDR3 is made up of 13 amino acids. The CDR3 DNA follows: TGTGCCACCGGGCGGACCTCCTACAATGAGCAGTTCTTC. This codes for CATGRTSYNEQFF.

This chain uses TRBV30 with TRBJ1-5; D unclear. The CDR3 has 16 residues. From germline, CDR1 is GTSNPN and CDR2 SVGIG (reference sequence). Trimming removed 1 base at V and 0 bases at J, with 13 bases between. Here the CDR3 reads CAWSGAPAYSNQPQHF. The CDR3 nucleotides are TGTGCCTGGAGTGGGGCCCCGGCGTATAGCAATCAGCCCCAGCATTTT.

This chain connects TRBV3-1 (or the pseudogene TRBV3-2) to TRBJ1-1; no definite D call. Between the trimmed V and J ends, which lost 1 base and 6 bases, there was a span of 9 bases. The CDR3 totals 13 residues. Germline CDR1 and CDR2: LGHDT and YNNKEL (reference sequence). CDR3 loop: CASSQALRSEAFF. The CDR3 bases are TGTGCCAGCAGCCAAGCCTTGCGGTCTGAAGCTTTCTTT.

The chain is built from TRBV12-5 and TRBJ2-3; D call uncertain. V was shortened by 4 bases and J by 2 bases, with 10 bases between the two germline ends. Germline assignment: CDR1 LGHNT and CDR2 FRNRAP. CDR3 length: 14 residues. Here the CDR3 reads CASGSNRDTDTQYF. CDR3 bases: TGTGCTAGTGGTTCAAACAGAGACACAGATACGCAGTATTTT.

The J gene is TRBJ2-1, the V gene TRBV9; tentative D call: TRBD1 (5 bases). There are 15 residues in the CDR3. Germline V gene data show CDR1 as SGDLS and CDR2 as YYNGEE. V was pared by 0 bases and J by 0 bases, with 7 bases between. The CDR3 is CASSVDRSSYNEQFF. CDR3 sequence (DNA): TGTGCCAGCAGCGTAGACAGGAGCTCCTACAATGAGCAGTTCTTC.

V is TRBV30 and J is TRBJ2-7, with 7 bases that match TRBD2. The CDR3 extends over 12 amino acids. The germline CDR1 and CDR2 sequences are GTSNPN and SVGIG (reference sequence). CDR3 nucleotides: TGTGCATATTCGGGGGGCTCCTACGAGCAGTACTTC. Translation gives CAYSGGSYEQYF.

The chain carries TRBV20-1 and TRBJ2-1; unclear D gene. The CDR3 length is 11 residues. Germline CDR1 is DFQATT and CDR2 is SNEGSKA (reference sequence). Deletions cut 2 bases from V and 7 bases from J, with 6 bases between. DNA of the CDR3: TGCAGTGCTAGAAGGCAAAATGAGCAGTTCTTC. This sequence encodes CSARRQNEQFF.

The chain carries TRBV27 and TRBJ2-7; the match to TRBD1 covers 7 bases. Germline V CDR1 and CDR2: MNHEY, SMNVEV (reference sequence). There are 13 residues in the CDR3. V gave up 3 bases and J gave up 3 bases; unmatched junction bases: 2. The CDR3 reads CASSFGTDYEQYF. DNA of the CDR3: TGTGCCAGCAGTTTCGGGACAGACTACGAGCAGTACTTC.

The chain carries TRBV28 and TRBJ1-1, with 7 bases identical to TRBD1. Germline V gene lookup returns CDR1 MDHEN and CDR2 SYDVKM. This CDR3 has 16 amino acids. J gave up 3 bases and V 6 bases, and 13 bases lay outside the gene matches. CDR3: CASSPTGEGDYTEAFF. CDR3 DNA: TGTGCCAGCAGCCCCACAGGGGAAGGAGACTACACTGAAGCTTTCTTT.

The chain carries TRBV7-8 and TRBJ2-5, with D perhaps TRBD2 (5 bases). V was shortened by 0 bases and J by 4 bases, with 9 bases between the two germline ends. The CDR3 has 14 amino acids. CDR1 and CDR2 (germline): SGHVS, FQNEAQ. The CDR3 nucleotides read TGTGCCAGCAGCTTAGCGGGCGGGTTAGAGACCCAGTACTTC. Encoded protein: CASSLAGGLETQYF.